This is a list of T cell receptor beta chains from one sample in a study of shared clonotypes between healthy human individuals. Produced via immunoSEQ multiplex PCR; TCRdb's table is partial and in-frame only. Of about 680,000 clones listed, just over 90% are singletons. Material: naive CD8+ T cells sorted from blood. These receptor sequences come from a man aged 25 to 45 in good health. The CDR3 runs from the conserved cysteine through the conserved F or W. Each record gives: D gene, V gene, clone size, J gene, CDR3 DNA, CDR3 protein. D genes are given only for firm matches. The listing skips clone size in some rows; elsewhere it reads once, few, many or a size class.

>TRBD2|TRBV29-1|NA|TRBJ2-5
TGCAGCGTTGATGATGGGCTCACTAGCGGCGGAGCGGGCGAGACCCAGTACTTC
CSVDDGLTSGGAGETQYF
>TRBD1|TRBV28|NA|TRBJ2-7
TGTGCCAGCAGCCGGACAGGGGGCTCCTACGAGCAGTACTTC
CASSRTGGSYEQYF
>TRBD2|TRBV29-1|NA|TRBJ2-1
TGCAGCGTTATACTGGGACTATGGTACGGTGACAATGAGCAGTTCTTC
CSVILGLWYGDNEQFF
>TRBD2|TRBV9|NA|TRBJ2-1
TGTGCCAGCAGCCTGGGACTAGCCTCCTACAATGAGCAGTTCTTC
CASSLGLASYNEQFF
>TRBD2|TRBV9|once|TRBJ2-2
TGTGCCAGCAGCGTAGGTGGGCTAGCGGACCTCACCGGGGAGCTGTTTTTT
CASSVGGLADLTGELFF
>TRBD2|TRBV7-8|NA|TRBJ2-7
TGTGCCAGCAGCTTAGCGCCGGGGGGTGTAGGCGAGCAGTACTTC
CASSLAPGGVGEQYF
>TRBD2|TRBV7-6|NA|TRBJ2-1
TGTGCCAGCAGTTCGGCGTCCGGGACTAGCGGGAGGGAGCAGTTCTTC
CASSSASGTSGREQFF
>NA|TRBV29-1|NA|TRBJ2-7
TGCAGCGTCCAGGGCGGCGAGCAGTACTTC
CSVQGGEQYF
>TRBD2|TRBV7-9|NA|TRBJ2-1
TGTGCCAGCAGCTTATCCCGGACTAGCGTTAATGAGCAGTTCTTC
CASSLSRTSVNEQFF
>NA|TRBV4-1|once|TRBJ2-2
TGCGCCAGCAGCCCCCTGGGCACCGGGACCGGGGAGCTGTTTTTT
CASSPLGTGTGELFF
>TRBD2|TRBV5-1|NA|TRBJ2-5
TGCGCCAGCAGCTTGGGTCTAGCGGGGGAGACCCAGTACTTC
CASSLGLAGETQYF
>TRBD1|TRBV2|NA|TRBJ2-3
TGTGCCAGCGACAGGGTTGGAGATACGCAGTATTTT
CASDRVGDTQYF
>NA|TRBV11-2|NA|TRBJ2-1
TGTGCCAGCAGCCCGGGGAGGGGGCCCCACCAGAGTTACAATGAGCAGTTCTTC
CASSPGRGPHQSYNEQFF
>TRBD2|TRBV6-6|once|TRBJ2-5
TGTGCCAGCAGTCCCGGGGGGGGGAAACAAGAGACCCAGTACTTC
CASSPGGGKQETQYF
>NA|TRBV6-1|NA|TRBJ1-5
TGTGCCAGCAGTGAATGGAGGGGGGGAGGCAATCAGCCCCAGCATTTT
CASSEWRGGGNQPQHF
>TRBD1|TRBV4-1|NA|TRBJ2-1
TGCGCCAGCAGCCTGGGACAGGGATACAATGAGCAGTTCTTC
CASSLGQGYNEQFF
>TRBD2|TRBV11-2|NA|TRBJ2-3
TGTGCCAGCAGCTCCGGGACTAGCGGGATTGATACGCAGTATTTT
CASSSGTSGIDTQYF
>NA|TRBV27|NA|TRBJ2-2
TGTGCCAGCACTATGGGTCCTAACACCGGGGAGCTGTTTTTT
CASTMGPNTGELFF
>TRBD2|TRBV2|NA|TRBJ2-1
TGTGCCAGCAGTGTACCAATGGGACTAGCGGGAACCCACAATGAGCAGTTCTTC
CASSVPMGLAGTHNEQFF
>TRBD2|TRBV9|NA|TRBJ2-3
TGTGCCAGCAGCGTAGTCGCGGGAGGCAACACAGATACGCAGTATTTT
CASSVVAGGNTDTQYF
>NA|TRBV7-2|NA|TRBJ2-7
TGTGCCAGCAGCCTGGGGGGTGACTACGAGCAGTACTTC
CASSLGGDYEQYF
>NA|TRBV18|NA|TRBJ2-7
TGTGCCAGCTCACCACCGGACTCGGTCCTCGGGCAGTACTTC
CASSPPDSVLGQYF
>NA|TRBV7-9|NA|TRBJ1-2
TGTGCCAGCAGCTTAAGCAACAGGGCGGATGGCTACACCTTC
CASSLSNRADGYTF
>NA|TRBV27|NA|TRBJ2-5
TGTGCCAGCAGCCTGGATCTACTACAAGAGACCCAGTACTTC
CASSLDLLQETQYF
>NA|TRBV7-3|once|TRBJ2-5
TGTGCCAGCAGCTTATTAGGCAACCAAGAGACCCAGTACTTC
CASSLLGNQETQYF
>NA|TRBV7-2|many|TRBJ2-3
TGTGCCAGCAGCTCTACAGGAAATACGCAGTATTTT
CASSSTGNTQYF
>NA|TRBV11-2|NA|TRBJ1-3
TGTGCCAGCAGCTTGGGAAACACCATATATTTT
CASSLGNTIYF
>NA|TRBV7-8|NA|TRBJ1-2
TGTGCCAGCAGCTTAGGACTACAGCTCTATGGCTACACCTTC
CASSLGLQLYGYTF
>TRBD2|TRBV7-7|NA|TRBJ2-3
TGTGCTAGCAGTCCGGGACTAGTTTCAGATACGCAGTATTTT
CASSPGLVSDTQYF
>NA|TRBV19|NA|TRBJ1-1
TGTGCCAGTAGGCAGGGCCTGGCCACTGAAGCTTTCTTT
CASRQGLATEAFF
>NA|TRBV19|NA|TRBJ2-5
TGTGCCAGTAGTATAGATTGGAGCCAGGATGAAGAGACCCAGTACTTC
CASSIDWSQDEETQYF
>TRBD1|TRBV6-6|NA|TRBJ2-3
TGTGCCAGCAGTGACGACAGGGTCACAGATACGCAGTATTTT
CASSDDRVTDTQYF
>NA|TRBV28|NA|TRBJ1-4
TGTGCCAGCAGCCCGGGCTTCACAAATGAAAAACTGTTTTTT
CASSPGFTNEKLFF
>NA|TRBV7-8|NA|TRBJ2-1
TGTGCCAGCAGCTTAAGGACAGACAATGAGCAGTTCTTC
CASSLRTDNEQFF
>NA|TRBV7-9|NA|TRBJ2-7
TGTGCCAGCACTCCTCTACAGGGCTACGAGCAGTACTTC
CASTPLQGYEQYF
>NA|TRBV27|NA|TRBJ1-5
TGTGCCAGCAGTTTAAGTAGGGTCAGCAATCAGCCCCAGCATTTT
CASSLSRVSNQPQHF
>NA|TRBV4-1|NA|TRBJ2-7
TGCGCCAGCAGCCAAGTTTTCGACAGCTCCTACGAGCAGTACTTC
CASSQVFDSSYEQYF